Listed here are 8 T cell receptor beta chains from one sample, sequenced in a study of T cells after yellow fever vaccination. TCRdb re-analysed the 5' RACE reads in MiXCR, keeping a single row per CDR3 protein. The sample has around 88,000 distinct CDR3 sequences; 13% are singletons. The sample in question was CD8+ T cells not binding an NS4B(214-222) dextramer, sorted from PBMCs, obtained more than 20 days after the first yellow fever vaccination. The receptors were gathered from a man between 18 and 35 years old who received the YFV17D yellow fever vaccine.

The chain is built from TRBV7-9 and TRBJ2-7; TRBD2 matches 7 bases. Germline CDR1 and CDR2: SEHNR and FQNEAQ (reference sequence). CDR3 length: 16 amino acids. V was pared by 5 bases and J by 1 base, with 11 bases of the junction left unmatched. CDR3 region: CASSPVDGGMSYEQYF. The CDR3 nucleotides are TGTGCCAGCAGCCCCGTTGACGGGGGGATGTCCTACGAGCAGTACTTC.

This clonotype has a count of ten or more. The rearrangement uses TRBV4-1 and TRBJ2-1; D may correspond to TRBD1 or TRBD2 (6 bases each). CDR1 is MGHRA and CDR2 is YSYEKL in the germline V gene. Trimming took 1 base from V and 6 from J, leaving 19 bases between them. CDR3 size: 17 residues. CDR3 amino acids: CASSQGGGLKILNEQFF. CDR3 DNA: TGCGCCAGCAGCCAAGGAGGGGGGCTGAAGATTCTCAATGAGCAGTTCTTC.

The CDR3 reads CASSFGSFGNQPQHF. CDR3 nucleotides: TGTGCCAGCAGCTTCGGGAGTTTCGGCAATCAGCCCCAGCATTTT. V usage is TRBV7-2 and J usage is TRBJ1-5; D unclear. Germline V CDR1 and CDR2: SGHTA, FQGNSA. V lost 3 bases and J 2 bases, leaving 11 bases between the germline ends. The CDR3 has 15 amino acids.

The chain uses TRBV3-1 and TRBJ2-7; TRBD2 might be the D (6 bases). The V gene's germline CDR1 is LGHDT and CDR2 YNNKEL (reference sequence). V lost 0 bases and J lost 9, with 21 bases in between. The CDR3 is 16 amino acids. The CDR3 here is CASSQDLFFGGVGQYF. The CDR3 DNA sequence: TGTGCCAGCAGCCAAGATTTATTTTTCGGGGGAGTGGGGCAGTACTTC.

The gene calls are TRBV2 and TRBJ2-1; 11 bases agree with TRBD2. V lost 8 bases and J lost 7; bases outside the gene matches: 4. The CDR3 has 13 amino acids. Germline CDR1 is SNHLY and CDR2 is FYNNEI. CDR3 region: CASHLAGGNEQFF. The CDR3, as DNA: TGTGCCAGCCACCTAGCGGGGGGTAATGAGCAGTTCTTC.

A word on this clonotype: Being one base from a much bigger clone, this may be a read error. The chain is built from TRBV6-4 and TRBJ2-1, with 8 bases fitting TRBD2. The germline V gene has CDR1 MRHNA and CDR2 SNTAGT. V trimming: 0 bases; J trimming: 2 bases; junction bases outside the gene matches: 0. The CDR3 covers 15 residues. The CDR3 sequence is CASSDSSGAYNEQFF. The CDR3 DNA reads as TGTGCCAGCAGTGACTCTAGCGGGGCCTACAATGAGCAGTTCTTC.

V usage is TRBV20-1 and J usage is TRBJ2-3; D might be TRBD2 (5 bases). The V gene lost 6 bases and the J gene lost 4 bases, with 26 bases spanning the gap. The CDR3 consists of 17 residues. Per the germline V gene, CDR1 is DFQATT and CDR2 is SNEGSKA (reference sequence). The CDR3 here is CSANTEEDQLMADTQYF. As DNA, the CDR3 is TGCAGTGCCAACACAGAGGAGGACCAACTCATGGCAGATACGCAGTATTTT.

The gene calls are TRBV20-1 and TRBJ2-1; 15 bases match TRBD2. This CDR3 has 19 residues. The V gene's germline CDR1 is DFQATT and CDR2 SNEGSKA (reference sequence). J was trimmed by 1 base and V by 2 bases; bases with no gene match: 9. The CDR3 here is CSARTWTSGGEVSYNEQFF. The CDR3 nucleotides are TGCAGTGCTAGAACTTGGACTAGCGGGGGGGAGGTGTCCTACAATGAGCAGTTCTTC.